These 23 T cell receptor beta chains were all obtained from the same sample, sequenced in a study of CD8+ T cells in alopecia areata. It was cDNA, reverse transcribed from extracted RNA, that served as the sequencing template. The protocol was immunoSEQ multiplex PCR, while the TCRdb copy is restricted to in-frame clones and leaves out a portion. In the table there are about 110,000 clones, 50% to 60% of which are singletons. The specimen was NKG2D-low CD8+ T cells sorted from blood. The source of these receptors is a human donor with alopecia areata.

This clone showed up just a few times. This rearrangement joins TRBV7-9 to TRBJ1-4; 7 nucleotides agree with TRBD1. V lost 5 bases, J lost 8 bases, and 17 bases stayed unmatched. In germline, CDR1 is SEHNR, CDR2 FQNEAQ (reference sequence). The length of the CDR3 is 17 residues. CDR3 bases: TGTGCCAGCAGCCAACCCCAGGGGGGATGGGGAGAAGAAAAACTGTTTTTT. Its translation is CASSQPQGGWGEEKLFF.

The table lists this clone with a few counts. The DNA of the CDR3 is TGCGCCAGCAGCCAAGATAGCGGGAGTAACGAGCAGTACTTC. Its protein product is CASSQDSGSNEQYF. The gene calls are TRBV4-1 and TRBJ2-5, with TRBD2 matching over 9 bases. The J call is in doubt because the DNA end fits TRBJ2-7 better. Germline CDR1 reads MGHRA; CDR2 reads YSYEKL. The CDR3 length is 14 residues.

The J gene is TRBJ2-5, the V gene TRBV9, with TRBD2 identical over 13 bases. The CDR3 runs to 15 residues. Per the germline V gene, CDR1 is SGDLS and CDR2 is YYNGEE. Trimming took 3 bases from V and 8 from J; bases not matched to a gene: 7. CDR3 sequence reads: CASSEDGLAGATQYF. CDR3 DNA: TGTGCCAGCAGCGAGGACGGACTAGCGGGAGCCACCCAGTACTTC.

The rearrangement joins TRBV4-1 to TRBJ2-7; 7 nucleotides line up with TRBD1. The V and J ends lost 1 base and 3 bases, in that order; junction bases with no gene match: 9. The CDR3 covers 16 residues. Germline values: CDR1 MGHRA, CDR2 YSYEKL. The CDR3 spells CASSQGLTGTDYEQYF. Here the CDR3 DNA reads TGCGCCAGCAGCCAAGGATTAACAGGGACAGACTACGAGCAGTACTTC.

This chain uses TRBV7-9 with TRBJ1-2; no definite D call. Trimming cost V 0 bases and J 8 bases, with 16 bases left between them. The CDR3 consists of 15 residues. Germline V gene lookup returns CDR1 SEHNR and CDR2 FQNEAQ (reference sequence). The CDR3 loop is CASSLAQMVRGGYTF. CDR3 DNA sequence: TGTGCCAGCAGCTTAGCACAGATGGTTCGGGGAGGCTACACCTTC.

The chain couples TRBV15 to TRBJ2-7, with 10 bases aligning to TRBD2. This CDR3 spans 15 amino acids. Germline trimming cut 0 bases from V and 5 bases from J; bases unmatched to any gene: 4. Germline CDR1 and CDR2: LNHNV and YYDKDF (reference sequence). Here the CDR3 DNA reads TGTGCCACCAGCAGAGAGGGACTAGCGCGAGACGAGCAGTACTTC. Its protein is CATSREGLARDEQYF.

CDR3 in DNA: TGTGCCAGCAAGGCTTCCAAACCGAACACTGAAGCTTTCTTT. The encoded protein is CASKASKPNTEAFF. The chain carries TRBV27 and TRBJ1-1; no firm D call. The V and J ends lost 7 bases and 1 base respectively, with 13 bases between them. Germline V gene lookup returns CDR1 MNHEY and CDR2 SMNVEV (reference sequence). The CDR3 has 14 amino acids.

The V call is TRBV5-5, the J call TRBJ2-3; D call uncertain. CDR3 length: 14 amino acids. Trimming stripped 0 bases from V and 3 bases from J, with 8 bases between. Germline CDR1 reads SGHKS; CDR2 reads YYEKEE (reference sequence). The DNA for the CDR3 is TGTGCCAGCAGCTTGGGTCTAGGGACAGATACGCAGTATTTT. Encoded protein: CASSLGLGTDTQYF. Full variable domain (remainder filled in from reference TRBV5-5 and TRBJ2-3): DAGVTQSPTHLIKTRGQQVTLRCSPISGHKSVSWYQQVLGQGPQFIFQYYEKEERGRGNFPDRFSARQFPNYSSELNVNALLLGDSALYLCASSLGLGTDTQYFGPGTRLTVL.

The chain is built from TRBV27 and TRBJ2-7; D gene ambiguous. The germline CDR1 and CDR2 sequences are MNHEY and SMNVEV (reference sequence). The CDR3 covers 15 residues. V gave up 10 bases and J gave up 0 bases, with 19 bases separating them. DNA for the CDR3: TGTGCCACGGTAAGGACGGACGAAAGCTCCTACGAGCAGTACTTC. Encoded protein: CATVRTDESSYEQYF.

This chain connects TRBV11-2 to TRBJ2-3; D remains ambiguous. Germline lookup yields CDR1 SGHAT and CDR2 FQNNGV. The CDR3 is 13 amino acids. With 0 bases removed from V and 2 bases from J, the gap between germline ends came to 3 bases. The CDR3 protein is CASSLEVTDTQYF. CDR3 coding DNA: TGTGCCAGCAGCTTAGAGGTCACAGATACGCAGTATTTT.

J is TRBJ2-7 and V is TRBV9, with D perhaps matching TRBD1 or TRBD2 (6 bases each). V was clipped by 4 bases and J by 2 bases, with 16 bases between them. Germline V gene sequence: CDR1 SGDLS, CDR2 YYNGEE. The CDR3 runs to 15 residues. CDR3 coding DNA: TGTGCCAGCAGCCCCGGGGGCGGGTACCCCTACGAGCAGTACTTC. It translates to CASSPGGGYPYEQYF. Supplemented by reference TRBV9 and TRBJ2-7, the full variable domain reads DSGVTQTPKHLITATGQRVTLRCSPRSGDLSVYWYQQSLDQGLQFLIQYYNGEERAKGNILERFSAQQFPDLHSELNLSSLELGDSALYFCASSPGGGYPYEQYFGPGTRLTVT.

The rearrangement uses TRBV28 and TRBJ2-3; D gene uncertain. Germline CDR1 reads MDHEN; CDR2 reads SYDVKM. The CDR3 covers 15 residues. V was pared by 6 bases and J by 2 bases, with 15 bases between. The CDR3: CASSLGSSVTDTQYF. Here the CDR3 DNA reads TGTGCCAGCAGCTTAGGGTCGTCGGTCACAGATACGCAGTATTTT.

This clone was seen a handful of times. The rearrangement uses TRBV19 and TRBJ1-1; D is undetermined. This CDR3 is built from 13 residues. Per germline, CDR1 LNHDA and CDR2 SQIVND (reference sequence). V was pared by 10 bases and J by 0 bases, with 12 bases between. Written as DNA, the CDR3 is TGTGCCACCTTAGCGAGTATGAACACTGAAGCTTTCTTT. Translating it yields CATLASMNTEAFF.

The chain links TRBV6-5 to TRBJ1-1; 8 positions agree with TRBD1. V was clipped by 0 bases and J by 5 bases; unmatched bases: 5. The CDR3 contains 15 residues. CDR1 and CDR2 (germline): MNHEY, SVGAGI. The chain's CDR3 is CASSYSRTGSTEAFF. The DNA of the CDR3 is TGTGCCAGCAGTTACTCGCGGACAGGGTCTACTGAAGCTTTCTTT.

The rearrangement links TRBV7-9 to TRBJ2-1; TRBD2 aligns across 13 bases. V lost 4 bases and J lost 0; bases outside the gene matches: 9. The CDR3 extends over 19 amino acids. Germline V gene sequence: CDR1 SEHNR, CDR2 FQNEAQ (reference sequence). The CDR3 protein is CASSSRTSGSGTSYNEQFF. CDR3 nucleotides: TGTGCCAGCAGCTCCCGGACTAGCGGGAGTGGGACCTCCTACAATGAGCAGTTCTTC.

In the case of this clone: Other DNA sequences in this specimen translate into the identical CDR3. The J gene is TRBJ2-2, the V gene TRBV27, with D unresolved. Germline V gives CDR1 MNHEY, CDR2 SMNVEV (reference sequence). The CDR3 length is 15 residues. Trimming stripped 2 bases from V and 3 bases from J, with 10 bases between. The CDR3 sequence: CASSLGLVDTGELFF. CDR3 coding DNA: TGTGCCAGCAGTTTAGGTCTAGTAGACACCGGGGAGCTGTTTTTT.

V is TRBV7-8 and J is TRBJ2-7, with D maybe TRBD2 (5 bases). The CDR3 runs to 13 residues. Germline values: CDR1 SGHVS, CDR2 FQNEAQ. Trimming pared 2 bases from V and 3 bases from J, leaving 8 bases between. The CDR3 DNA is TGTGCCAGCAGCTTATCTAGCTACTACGAGCAGTACTTC. Translation gives CASSLSSYYEQYF.

CDR3 DNA sequence: TGTGCCACCAGCAAAACAGGTCAGGGAGTAATGAACACTGAAGCTTTCTTT. Translating gives CATSKTGQGVMNTEAFF. The rearrangement joins TRBV15 to TRBJ1-1, with a possible D match to TRBD1 (5 bases). The CDR3 totals 17 residues. CDR1 is LNHNV and CDR2 is YYDKDF in the germline V gene (reference sequence). V lost 4 bases and J 0 bases, leaving 18 bases between the germline ends.

This clone was recorded a few times. The V and J genes are TRBV4-3 and TRBJ2-7; TRBD2 agrees at 8 bases. The trim removed 1 base at V and 1 base at J, leaving 3 bases unmatched. The germline CDR1 and CDR2 sequences are LGHNA and YSLEER. There are 15 residues in the CDR3. The CDR3 sequence: CASSQVTSASYEQYF. CDR3 nucleotide sequence: TGCGCCAGCAGCCAAGTGACTAGCGCATCCTACGAGCAGTACTTC.

The chain combines TRBV27 with TRBJ2-7, with D possibly being TRBD1 (5 bases). Germline-derived CDR1 and CDR2 are MNHEY and SMNVEV (reference sequence). CDR3 length: 14 residues. The ends were cut back, 6 bases at V and 2 bases at J, with 14 bases in the middle. CDR3 coding DNA: TGTGCCAGCAGCGAAACAGGTTCCCCCTACGAGCAGTACTTC. As protein: CASSETGSPYEQYF.

The V call is TRBV19, the J call TRBJ1-2; no clear D. The V end was cut by 3 bases, the J end by 4 bases, with 9 bases between. CDR1 and CDR2 (germline): LNHDA, SQIVND (reference sequence). CDR3 length: 13 residues. The CDR3 sequence is CASSIGSFYGYTF. CDR3 in DNA: TGTGCCAGTAGTATCGGCAGCTTCTATGGCTACACCTTC.

This clone was counted only a few times. The CDR3 bases are TGTGCCATCAGTGAGTCCCTGGGGGCCTTGAACACTGAAGCTTTCTTT. This codes for CAISESLGALNTEAFF. The rearrangement joins TRBV10-3 to TRBJ1-1, with a possible D match to TRBD1 (6 bases). The CDR3 spans 16 residues. The V end lost 0 bases, the J end lost 0 bases, and 11 bases lay between the germline ends. Germline CDR1 is ENHRY and CDR2 is SYGVKD.

The table lists this clone with a few counts. This chain links TRBV27 with TRBJ2-7; 10 positions agree with TRBD2. This CDR3 region has 14 residues. The J segment lost 5 bases and the V segment lost 4 bases, leaving 5 bases of the junction unmatched. CDR1 is MNHEY, CDR2 SMNVEV, per germline (reference sequence). CDR3 in amino acids: CASSWKREGDEQYF. CDR3 nucleotides: TGTGCCAGCAGTTGGAAGCGGGAGGGGGACGAGCAGTACTTC.